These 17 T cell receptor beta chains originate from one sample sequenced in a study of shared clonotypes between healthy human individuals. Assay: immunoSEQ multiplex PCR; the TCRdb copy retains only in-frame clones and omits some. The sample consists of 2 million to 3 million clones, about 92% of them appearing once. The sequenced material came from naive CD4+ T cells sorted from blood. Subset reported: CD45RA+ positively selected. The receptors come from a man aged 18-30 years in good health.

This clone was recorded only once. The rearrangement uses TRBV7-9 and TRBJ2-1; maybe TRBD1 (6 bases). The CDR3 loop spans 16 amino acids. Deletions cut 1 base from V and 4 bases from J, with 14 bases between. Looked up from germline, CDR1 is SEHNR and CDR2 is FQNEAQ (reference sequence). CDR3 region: CASSLEEAGVYNEQFF. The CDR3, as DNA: TGTGCCAGCAGCTTAGAAGAGGCAGGGGTGTACAATGAGCAGTTCTTC.

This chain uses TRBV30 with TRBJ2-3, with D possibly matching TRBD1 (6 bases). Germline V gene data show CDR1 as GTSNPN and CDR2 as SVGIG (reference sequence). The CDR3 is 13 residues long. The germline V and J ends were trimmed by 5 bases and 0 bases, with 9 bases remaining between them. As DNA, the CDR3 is TGTGCCTGGGCAGGGGAGAGCACAGATACGCAGTATTTT. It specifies CAWAGESTDTQYF.

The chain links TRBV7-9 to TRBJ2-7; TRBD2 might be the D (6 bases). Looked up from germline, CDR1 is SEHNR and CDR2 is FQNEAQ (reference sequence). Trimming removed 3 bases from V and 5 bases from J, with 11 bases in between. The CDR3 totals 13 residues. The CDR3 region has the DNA TGTGCCAGCAGCTTCGGGGGTAGCCACGAGCAGTACTTC. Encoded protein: CASSFGGSHEQYF.

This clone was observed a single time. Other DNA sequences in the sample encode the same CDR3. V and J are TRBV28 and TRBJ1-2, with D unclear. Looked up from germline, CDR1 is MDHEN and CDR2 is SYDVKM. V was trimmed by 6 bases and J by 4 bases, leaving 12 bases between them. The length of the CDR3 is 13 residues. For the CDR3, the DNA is TGTGCCAGCAGCCTCCCCGGGATCTATGGCTACACCTTC. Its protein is CASSLPGIYGYTF.

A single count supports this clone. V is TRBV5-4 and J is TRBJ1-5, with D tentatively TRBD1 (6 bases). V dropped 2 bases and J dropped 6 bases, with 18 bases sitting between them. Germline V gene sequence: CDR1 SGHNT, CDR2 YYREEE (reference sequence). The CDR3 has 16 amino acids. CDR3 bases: TGTGCCAGCAGCTTAGGGCCAGGGGATGGTTTTCAGCCCCAGCATTTT. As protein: CASSLGPGDGFQPQHF.

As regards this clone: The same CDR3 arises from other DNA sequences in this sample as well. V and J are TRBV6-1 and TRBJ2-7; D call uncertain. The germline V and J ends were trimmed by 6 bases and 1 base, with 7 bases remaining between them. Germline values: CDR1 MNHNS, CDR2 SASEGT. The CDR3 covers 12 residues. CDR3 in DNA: TGTGCCAGCAGCGGACGGTCCTACGAGCAGTACTTC. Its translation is CASSGRSYEQYF.

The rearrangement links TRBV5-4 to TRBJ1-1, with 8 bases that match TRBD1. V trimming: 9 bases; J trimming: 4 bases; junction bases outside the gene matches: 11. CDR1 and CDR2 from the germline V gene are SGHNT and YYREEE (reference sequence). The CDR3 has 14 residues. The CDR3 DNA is TGTGCCACAACTCGGGACAGGACTTTCACTGAAGCTTTCTTT. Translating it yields CATTRDRTFTEAFF.

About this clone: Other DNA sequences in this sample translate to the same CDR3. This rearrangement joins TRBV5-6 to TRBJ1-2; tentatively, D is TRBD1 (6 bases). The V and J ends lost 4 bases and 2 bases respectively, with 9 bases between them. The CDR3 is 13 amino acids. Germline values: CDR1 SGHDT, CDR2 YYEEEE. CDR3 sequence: CASSPGENYGYTF. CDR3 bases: TGTGCCAGCAGCCCAGGGGAGAACTATGGCTACACCTTC.

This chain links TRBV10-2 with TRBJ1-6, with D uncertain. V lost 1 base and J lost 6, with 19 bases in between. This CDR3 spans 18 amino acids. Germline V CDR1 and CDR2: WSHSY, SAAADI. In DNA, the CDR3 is TGCGCCAGCAGTGAGTTCGGAATGGTGAGGGAGGCTAATTCACCCCTCCACTTT. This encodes CASSEFGMVREANSPLHF.

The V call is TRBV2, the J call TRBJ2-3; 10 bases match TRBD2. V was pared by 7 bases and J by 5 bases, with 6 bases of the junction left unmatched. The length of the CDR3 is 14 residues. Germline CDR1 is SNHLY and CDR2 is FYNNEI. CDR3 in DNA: TGTGCCAGCAATCCTAGCGGGAGAGGAGATACGCAGTATTTT. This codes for CASNPSGRGDTQYF.

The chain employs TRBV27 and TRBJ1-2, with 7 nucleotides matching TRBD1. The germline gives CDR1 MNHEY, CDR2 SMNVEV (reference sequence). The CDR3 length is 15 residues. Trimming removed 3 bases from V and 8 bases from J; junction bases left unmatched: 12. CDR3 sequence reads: CASSFKGQTIVGYTF. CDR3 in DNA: TGTGCCAGCAGTTTCAAGGGACAGACGATAGTAGGCTACACCTTC.

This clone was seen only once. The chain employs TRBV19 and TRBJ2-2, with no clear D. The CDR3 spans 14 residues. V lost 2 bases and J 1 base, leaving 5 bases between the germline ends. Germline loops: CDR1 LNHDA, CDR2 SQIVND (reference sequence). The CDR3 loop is CASSIRQNTGELFF. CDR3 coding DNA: TGTGCCAGTAGTATAAGGCAGAACACCGGGGAGCTGTTTTTT.

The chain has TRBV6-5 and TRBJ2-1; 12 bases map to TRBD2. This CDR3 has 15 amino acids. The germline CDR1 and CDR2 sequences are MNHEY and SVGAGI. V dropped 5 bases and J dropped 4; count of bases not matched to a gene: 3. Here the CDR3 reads CASSKLAGGYNEQFF. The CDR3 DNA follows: TGTGCCAGCAGTAAACTAGCGGGGGGTTACAATGAGCAGTTCTTC.

CDR3: CASSQVGLTGGWYGYTF. The CDR3 DNA reads as TGCGCCAGCAGCCAAGTTGGTTTGACAGGGGGCTGGTATGGCTACACCTTC. The chain links TRBV4-1 to TRBJ1-2, with TRBD1 identical over 10 bases. Looked up from germline, CDR1 is MGHRA and CDR2 is YSYEKL. V was pared by 1 base and J by 5 bases, with 10 bases of the junction left unmatched. The CDR3 runs to 17 residues.

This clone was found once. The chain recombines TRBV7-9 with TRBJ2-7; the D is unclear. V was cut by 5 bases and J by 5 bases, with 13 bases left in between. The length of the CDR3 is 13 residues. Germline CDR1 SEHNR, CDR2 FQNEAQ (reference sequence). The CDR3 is CASSLEVSHEQYF. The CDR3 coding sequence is TGTGCCAGCAGCCTCGAGGTTAGCCACGAGCAGTACTTC. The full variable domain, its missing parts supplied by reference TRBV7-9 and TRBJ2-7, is DTGVSQNPRHKITKRGQNVTFRCDPISEHNRLYWYRQTLGQGPEFLTYFQNEAQLEKSRLLSDRFSAERPKGSFSTLEIQRTEQGDSAMYLCASSLEVSHEQYFGPGTRLTVT.

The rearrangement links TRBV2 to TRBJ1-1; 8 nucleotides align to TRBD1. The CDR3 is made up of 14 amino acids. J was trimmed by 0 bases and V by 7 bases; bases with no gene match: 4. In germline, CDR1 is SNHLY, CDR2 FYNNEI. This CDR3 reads CASNQQGVNTEAFF. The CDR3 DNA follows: TGTGCCAGCAATCAACAGGGGGTGAACACTGAAGCTTTCTTT.

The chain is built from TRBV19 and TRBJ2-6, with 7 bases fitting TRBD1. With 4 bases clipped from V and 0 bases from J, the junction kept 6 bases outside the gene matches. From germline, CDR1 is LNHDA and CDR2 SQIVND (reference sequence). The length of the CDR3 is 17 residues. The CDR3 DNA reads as TGTGCCAGTAGTAAGCCGGGACAGTTCTCTGGGGCCAACGTCCTGACTTTC. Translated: CASSKPGQFSGANVLTF.